The subject of this entry is one TCR beta chain. This CDR3 region has 15 residues. V was clipped by 0 bases and J by 2 bases, with 11 bases between them. Germline V gene data show CDR1 as SGHRS and CDR2 as YFSETQ. From RNA transcripts, TCR beta CDR3 regions were amplified. First-round RT-PCR targeting the TCR CDR3 was performed with the HTBI primer set. Via MiXCR, TCRdb re-called the multiplex PCR reads, giving one row per CDR3 protein. The sample holds about 270,000 distinct CDR3 sequences, approximately 24% seen once. Exclusion of a patient resulted from uncontrolled infection, other autoimmune disease, pregnancy or lactation. Clinical symptoms, serum thyroxine and TRAb, thyroid ultrasound and orbital computed tomography were used for the diagnoses. The data stem from a study of T cells in Graves' hyperthyroidism and ophthalmopathy.

The TCR originated in a woman aged 40-49 years with Graves' ophthalmopathy. V is TRBV5-1 and J is TRBJ1-1; D is undetermined. The specimen sequenced was blood. The CDR3 here is CASSLDGRPNTEAFF. Written as DNA, the CDR3 is TGCGCCAGCAGCTTGGATGGCAGACCAAACACTGAAGCTTTCTTT.